Sequencing of this T cell receptor (beta chain) was carried out in a study of T cell repertoires in breast cancer. Blocking oligonucleotides added to a second nested PCR suppressed unpaired genes. TCRdb processed the emulsion pairing reads anew with MiXCR; each CDR3 protein has one entry. The sample has about 40,000 distinct CDR3 sequences; 45% are singletons. J lost 3 bases, V lost 4 bases, and 2 bases had no gene match. Germline CDR1 ENHRY, CDR2 SYGVKD. The CDR3 is 15 residues long. Primers covering all TCR V genes were used in emulsion RT-PCR on CD8+ T cells. The sequence was obtained from a pool of human donors with breast cancer or a healthy control (not recorded which). The J gene is TRBJ2-3, the V gene TRBV10-3, with 12 nucleotides matching TRBD2. The specimen sequenced was CD8+ T cells. The CDR3 region has the DNA TGTGCCATCAGTGCAACTAGCGGGGGGACAGATACGCAGTATTTT. Protein: CAISATSGGTDTQYF.